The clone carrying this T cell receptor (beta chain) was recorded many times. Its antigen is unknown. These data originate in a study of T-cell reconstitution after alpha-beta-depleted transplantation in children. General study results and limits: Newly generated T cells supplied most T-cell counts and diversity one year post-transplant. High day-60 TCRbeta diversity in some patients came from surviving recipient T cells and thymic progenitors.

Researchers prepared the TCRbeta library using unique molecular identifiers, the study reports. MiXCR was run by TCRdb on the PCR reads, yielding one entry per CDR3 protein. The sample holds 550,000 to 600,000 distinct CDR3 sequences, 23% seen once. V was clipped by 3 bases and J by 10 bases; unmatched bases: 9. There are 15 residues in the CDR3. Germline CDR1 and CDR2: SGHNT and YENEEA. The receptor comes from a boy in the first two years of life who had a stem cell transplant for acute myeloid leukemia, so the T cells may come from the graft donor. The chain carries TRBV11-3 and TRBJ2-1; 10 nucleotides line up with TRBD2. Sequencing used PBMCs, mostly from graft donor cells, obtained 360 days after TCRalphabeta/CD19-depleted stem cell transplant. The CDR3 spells CASSFIQRGGREQFF. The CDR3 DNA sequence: TGTGCCAGCAGCTTCATCCAGCGGGGGGGCCGCGAGCAGTTCTTC. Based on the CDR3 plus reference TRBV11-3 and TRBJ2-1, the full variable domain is EAGVVQSPRYKIIEKKQPVAFWCNPISGHNTLYWYLQNLGQGPELLIRYENEEAVDDSQLPKDRFSAERLKGVDSTLKIQPAELGDSAVYLCASSFIQRGGREQFFGPGTRLTVL.